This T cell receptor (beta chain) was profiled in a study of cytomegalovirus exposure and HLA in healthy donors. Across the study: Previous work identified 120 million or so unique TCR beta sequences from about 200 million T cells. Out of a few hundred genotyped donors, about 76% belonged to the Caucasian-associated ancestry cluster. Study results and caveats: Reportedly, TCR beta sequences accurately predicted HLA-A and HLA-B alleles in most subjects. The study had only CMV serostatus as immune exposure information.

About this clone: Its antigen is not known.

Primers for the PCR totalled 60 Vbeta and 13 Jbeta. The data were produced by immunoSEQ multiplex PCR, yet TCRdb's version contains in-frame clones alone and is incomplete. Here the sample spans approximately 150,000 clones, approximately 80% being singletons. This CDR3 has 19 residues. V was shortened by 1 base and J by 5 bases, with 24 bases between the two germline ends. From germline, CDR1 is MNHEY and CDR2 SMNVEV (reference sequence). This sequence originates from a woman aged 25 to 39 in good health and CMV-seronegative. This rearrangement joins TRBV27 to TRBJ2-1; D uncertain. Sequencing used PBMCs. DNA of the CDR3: TGTGCCAGCAGTTTATACGCCCGACAAAGCCTCACGAAGAACAATGAGCAGTTCTTC. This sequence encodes CASSLYARQSLTKNNEQFF.